The 5 T cell receptor beta chains given below trace back to one sample, sequenced in a study of Graves' ophthalmopathy and Graves' hyperthyroidism. Amplified material comprised TCR beta CDR3 regions derived from RNA transcripts. The first-round RT-PCR employed HTBI primers together with the Qiagen OneStep RT-PCR kit. A multiplex PCR was then performed as the second round. TCRdb re-analysed the multiplex PCR reads in MiXCR, keeping a single row per CDR3 protein. The sample includes around 400,000 distinct CDR3 sequences, roughly 20% of them seen just once. The material sequenced was peripheral blood. These receptors were collected from a woman younger than 35 with stable Graves' hyperthyroidism.

This clonotype has a count of ten or more. The V gene is TRBV6-5, the J gene TRBJ2-5, with D perhaps TRBD1 (6 bases). The CDR3 contains 15 residues. From germline, CDR1 is MNHEY and CDR2 SVGAGI. V was cut by 2 bases and J by 5 bases, with 15 bases left in between. CDR3 nucleotide sequence: TGTGCCAGCAGTTACGGCCAGGGGCAAGGCGAGACCCAGTACTTC. It is translated as CASSYGQGQGETQYF.

This clonotype has a single count. A much bigger clone sits one base away, suggesting this may be a read error. The CDR3: CASREQGFLTEAFF. The CDR3 region has the DNA TGTGCCAGCAGAGAACAGGGGTTCTTGACTGAAGCTTTCTTT. The chain has TRBV6-1 and TRBJ1-1; 7 bases map to TRBD1. CDR3 length: 14 amino acids. V shed 6 bases and J 5 bases; nucleotides not matched to a gene: 9. Per germline, CDR1 MNHNS and CDR2 SASEGT.

This clonotype was seen more than once but under ten times. The chain joins TRBV29-1 to TRBJ2-5; 13 positions agree with TRBD2. The germline CDR1 and CDR2 sequences are SQVTM and ANQGSEA. The CDR3 contains 17 residues. V lost 4 bases and J lost 5; bases outside the gene matches: 13. DNA of the CDR3: TGCAGCGTTGTAGTGGGACTAGCGGGACGTACCCAGGAGACCCAGTACTTC. It yields the protein CSVVVGLAGRTQETQYF.

This chain links TRBV6-2 or TRBV6-3 with TRBJ1-1; 7 positions match TRBD1. The CDR3 is made up of 16 amino acids. The germline V gene has CDR1 MNHEY and CDR2 SVGEGT. The junction had 9 bases not matched to a gene; V was cut back by 5 bases and J by 0 bases. The CDR3 DNA reads TGTGCCAGCAGTCCCCCCGTAGGGGGCATGAACACTGAAGCTTTCTTT. Protein sequence: CASSPPVGGMNTEAFF.

The V and J genes are TRBV29-1 and TRBJ2-5; no clear D. Germline values: CDR1 SQVTM, CDR2 ANQGSEA. V was cut by 3 bases and J by 2 bases, with 16 bases left in between. The CDR3 extends over 15 amino acids. CDR3: CSVDTRTDKQETQYF. The CDR3, as DNA: TGCAGCGTTGACACGAGGACCGACAAGCAAGAGACCCAGTACTTC.